The source of this TCR beta chain is a study of regulatory T cells in long-lasting Graves disease. Study summary: Positive TSH receptor antibodies alongside over 5 years of antithyroid drugs were what marked Graves' disease as persistent.

The authors built TCR beta libraries using iRepertoire HTBI primers and Arm-PCR of CDR3 regions. TCRdb reprocessed the multiplex PCR reads via MiXCR and lists one record per CDR3 protein. The top ten hold about 8.3% of the sample, which has approximately 470,000 distinct CDR3 sequences, roughly 20% seen once. The time point is: persistent/refractory GD, antithyroid drugs over 5 years with positive TRAb. Generation of the TCR library employed RNA extracted from PBMCs. Around 10 milliliters of peripheral blood were drawn into EDTA tubes. For this clonotype: Its target is unknown. Possible read error: a much larger clone is one base away. The CDR3 does not end in the conserved phenylalanine or tryptophan, so this is likely a read error.

Study-wide points: Fewer public clonotypes were shared by new patients (around 970) than by persistent patients (around 2,900).

CDR1 and CDR2 from the germline V gene are SQVTM and ANQGSEA. There are 14 residues in the CDR3. V shed 7 bases and J shed 2 bases, with 17 bases lying between them. The sequence came from a female donor with Graves disease. The V call is TRBV29-1, the J call TRBJ2-5; D may correspond to TRBD1 or TRBD2 (5 bases each). Source: peripheral blood mononuclear cells (PBMCs), taken when the disease was refractory, from a patient treated with antithyroid drugs. The CDR3 DNA reads TGCAGCGAAGTGCACAGTGGGGGACAAGAGACCCAGTACTCC. Protein sequence: CSEVHSGGQETQYS.